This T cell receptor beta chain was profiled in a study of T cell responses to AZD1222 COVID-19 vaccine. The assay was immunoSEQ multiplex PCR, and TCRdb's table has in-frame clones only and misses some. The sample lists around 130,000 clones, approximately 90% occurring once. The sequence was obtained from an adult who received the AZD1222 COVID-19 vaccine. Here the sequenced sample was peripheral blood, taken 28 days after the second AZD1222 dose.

The CDR3 is CASSVGARGLDEQYF. For the CDR3, the DNA is TGTGCCAGCAGCGTAGGTGCCAGGGGATTGGACGAGCAGTACTTC. The chain joins TRBV9 to TRBJ2-7, with D perhaps matching TRBD1 (6 bases). The CDR3 spans 15 residues. CDR1 is SGDLS and CDR2 is YYNGEE in the germline V gene. Trimming took off 0 bases at V and 5 bases at J, with 15 bases between the two ends.